Listed below are T cell receptor beta chains from one sample, sequenced in a study of neoadjuvant nivolumab and ipilimumab in lung cancer. The protocol was immunoSEQ multiplex PCR, while the TCRdb copy is restricted to in-frame clones and leaves out a portion. The sample carries approximately 31,000 clones, about nine tenths recorded once. Sample: peripheral blood, taken after neoadjuvant nivolumab, alone or with ipilimumab, at or shortly before surgery. Receptors were obtained from an adult with non-small cell lung cancer. CDR3s leave out the opening cysteine and the closing phenylalanine or tryptophan. Rows give clone size only sometimes, using once, few, many, or a class for an expanded clone.

>TRBV9|TRBJ2-5|.
ASSASGGVQETQY
>TRBV27|TRBJ2-7|.
ASSFGQGTYEQY
>TRBV6-1|TRBJ2-7|.
ASSDRHSQFYEQY
>TRBV10-3|TRBJ1-5|.
AISLDGSNQPQH
>TRBV7-8|TRBJ1-6|.
ASGQGLGSPLH
>TRBV4-1|TRBJ2-7|.
ASSLGYSYEQY
>TRBV9|TRBJ1-2|.
ASSRQNYGYT
>TRBV11-2|TRBJ2-3|.
ASSPLVTQY
>TRBV6-6|TRBJ2-2|.
ASRESTGELF
>TRBV11-2|TRBJ2-3|.
ASSFTGEDTQY
>TRBV5-1|TRBJ2-5|.
ASSLGTHQETQY
>TRBV2|TRBJ2-7|once
ASSGEYEQY
>TRBV11-1|TRBJ1-1|.
ASSLELNTEAF
>TRBV2|TRBJ1-6|.
ASSPGSSYNSPLH
>TRBV4-2|TRBJ2-5|.
ASSQALGDAEETQY
>TRBV7-8|TRBJ1-1|once
ASSLSAWETEAF
>TRBV2|TRBJ1-2|once
ASSEAREYGYT
>TRBV15|TRBJ1-3|.
ATSRDWGRDRRYTIY
>TRBV4-1|TRBJ1-1|.
ASSQVPQGGVEAF
>TRBV7-9|TRBJ1-1|.
ASTLNAGMGVAF
>TRBV11-3|TRBJ2-2|.
ASSPGTSNTGELF
>TRBV9|TRBJ2-2|.
ASSVGGARTGPNTGELF
>TRBV7-9|TRBJ2-1|.
ASSLGASGVRYNEQF
>TRBV7-9|TRBJ2-1|.
ASSWDSGGEQF
>TRBV4-2|TRBJ1-2|.
ASSPRFEQPTYYGYT
>TRBV28|TRBJ1-6|.
ASSFRQNNSPLH
>TRBV11-2|TRBJ2-2|.
ASSPFPDLNTGELF
>TRBV28|TRBJ1-6|.
ASFGHPSSYNSPLH
>TRBV19|TRBJ1-4|.
ASSGIRGQDRELF
>TRBV5-4|TRBJ1-1|.
ASSNGGATEAF
>TRBV15|TRBJ1-2|.
ATSRDRGQQIYGYT
>TRBV5-4|TRBJ2-7|.
ASSTSSGVYEQY
>TRBV9|TRBJ2-4|.
ASSVGGEDIQY